These T cell receptor beta chains were read from a single sample in a study of T cells in Graves' hyperthyroidism and ophthalmopathy. TCRdb reprocessed the multiplex PCR reads with MiXCR, giving one entry per CDR3 protein. The sample includes about 640,000 distinct CDR3 sequences, roughly 46% of them seen just once. The sample taken for sequencing was peripheral blood or thyroid tissue (not recorded which). These receptors came from an adult man with Graves' disease, either hyperthyroidism or ophthalmopathy (not recorded which). Both conserved end residues are part of each CDR3. D genes are given only for firm matches. A row's size may be missing; if present it is once, few, many or a size class.

J gene: TRBJ2-5
V gene: TRBV10-3
clone size: .
D gene: TRBD1
CDR3 DNA: TGTGCCATCAGCCGACAGGGATCCGAGACCCAGTACTTC
CDR3 protein: CAISRQGSETQYF

J gene: TRBJ2-5
V gene: TRBV9
clone size: .
D gene: .
CDR3 DNA: TGTGCCAGCAGCGCCGGAATATCGGAGACCCAGTACTTC
CDR3 protein: CASSAGISETQYF

J gene: TRBJ2-7
V gene: TRBV6-5
clone size: few
D gene: TRBD1
CDR3 DNA: TGTGCCAGCAGTGTAGGACAGGGACCGACCTACGAGCAGTACTTC
CDR3 protein: CASSVGQGPTYEQYF

J gene: TRBJ2-2
V gene: TRBV2
clone size: .
D gene: TRBD2
CDR3 DNA: TGTGCCAGCAGTGGGACTAGCGTTTCCGGGGAGCTGTTTTTT
CDR3 protein: CASSGTSVSGELFF

J gene: TRBJ1-1
V gene: TRBV11-2
clone size: .
D gene: .
CDR3 DNA: TGTGCCAGCAGTCGGGACTCAGGTATCACTGAAGCTTTCTTT
CDR3 protein: CASSRDSGITEAFF

J gene: TRBJ2-5
V gene: TRBV15
clone size: many
D gene: TRBD2
CDR3 DNA: TGTGCCACCAGCAGAAGTAGCGGGAGTCAGGAGACCCAGTACTTC
CDR3 protein: CATSRSSGSQETQYF

J gene: TRBJ2-6
V gene: TRBV7-6
clone size: .
D gene: .
CDR3 DNA: TGTGCCAGCAGCTTAGAACCGGGACACTTTAACTCTGGGGCCAACGTCCTGACTTTC
CDR3 protein: CASSLEPGHFNSGANVLTF

J gene: TRBJ2-5
V gene: TRBV9
clone size: few
D gene: TRBD1
CDR3 DNA: TGTGCCAGCAGCATGACAGGGACCGAAGAGACCCAGTACTTC
CDR3 protein: CASSMTGTEETQYF

J gene: TRBJ2-5
V gene: TRBV20-1
clone size: .
D gene: .
CDR3 DNA: TGCAGTGCTAGGGGGGCGGCGGGGTGGGGAGAGACCCAGTACTTC
CDR3 protein: CSARGAAGWGETQYF

J gene: TRBJ1-1
V gene: TRBV7-3
clone size: few
D gene: TRBD1
CDR3 DNA: TGTGCCAGCAGCTTTTCCCGGACAGGGGGTAGGCGCACTGAAGCTTTCTTT
CDR3 protein: CASSFSRTGGRRTEAFF